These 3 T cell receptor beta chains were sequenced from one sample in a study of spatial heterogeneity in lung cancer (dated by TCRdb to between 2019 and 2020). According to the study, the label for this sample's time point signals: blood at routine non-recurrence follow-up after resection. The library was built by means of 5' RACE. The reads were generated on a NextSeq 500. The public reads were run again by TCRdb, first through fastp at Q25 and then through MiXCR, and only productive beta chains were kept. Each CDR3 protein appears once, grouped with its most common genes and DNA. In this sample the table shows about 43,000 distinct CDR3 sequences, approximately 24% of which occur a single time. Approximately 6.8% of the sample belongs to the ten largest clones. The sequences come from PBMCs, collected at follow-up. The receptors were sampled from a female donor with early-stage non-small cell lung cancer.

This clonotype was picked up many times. CDR3 amino acids: CASSLVLAGFDEQFF. The CDR3 coding sequence is TGCGCCAGCAGCTTGGTTCTAGCGGGATTCGATGAGCAGTTCTTC. The rearrangement joins TRBV5-1 to TRBJ2-1, with 9 bases matching TRBD2. Germline V lookup: CDR1 SGHRS, CDR2 YFSETQ. V dropped 0 bases and J dropped 8; count of bases not matched to a gene: 6. The CDR3 extends over 15 amino acids.

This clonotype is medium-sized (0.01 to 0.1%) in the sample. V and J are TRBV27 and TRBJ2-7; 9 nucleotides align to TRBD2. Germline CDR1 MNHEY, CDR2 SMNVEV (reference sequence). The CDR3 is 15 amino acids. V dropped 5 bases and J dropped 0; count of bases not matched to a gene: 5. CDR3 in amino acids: CASSLAGILSYEQYF. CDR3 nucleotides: TGTGCCAGCAGTCTAGCGGGGATACTCTCCTACGAGCAGTACTTC.

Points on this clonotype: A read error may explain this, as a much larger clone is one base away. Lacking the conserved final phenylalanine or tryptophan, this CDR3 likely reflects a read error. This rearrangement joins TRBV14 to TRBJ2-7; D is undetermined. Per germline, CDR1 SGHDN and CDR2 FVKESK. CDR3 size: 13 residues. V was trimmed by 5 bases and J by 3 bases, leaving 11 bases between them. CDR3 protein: CASSNVRGYEQYS. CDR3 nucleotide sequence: TGTGCCAGCAGCAACGTGAGAGGCTACGAGCAGTACTCC.